What follows are 18 T cell receptor beta chains derived from one specimen sequenced in a study of OX40 agonist ivuxolimab in advanced cancers. Assay: immunoSEQ multiplex PCR; the TCRdb copy retains only in-frame clones and omits some. The table lists around 23,000 clones, about 76% of them singletons. The sample consisted of CD4+ or CD8+ T cells sorted from blood, taken in a trial of the OX40 agonist ivuxolimab. These receptors were taken from an adult with an advanced solid tumor such as melanoma, head and neck, liver or kidney cancer.

This chain links TRBV6-1 with TRBJ1-1; D gene uncertain. The CDR3 has 14 residues. V dropped 1 base and J dropped 1 base, with 7 bases sitting between them. CDR1 and CDR2 from the germline V gene are MNHNS and SASEGT. Written as DNA, the CDR3 is TGTGCCAGCAGTGAAGTTGTAGGGAACACTGAAGCTTTCTTT. Its translation: CASSEVVGNTEAFF.

This chain links TRBV19 with TRBJ1-1, with D perhaps matching TRBD1 (5 bases). The CDR3 extends over 14 amino acids. Trimming removed 3 bases at V and 0 bases at J, with 8 bases between. The germline V gene has CDR1 LNHDA and CDR2 SQIVND (reference sequence). The CDR3: CASSMGQLNTEAFF. The CDR3 DNA is TGTGCCAGTAGTATGGGGCAGCTGAACACTGAAGCTTTCTTT.

The rearrangement joins TRBV7-3 to TRBJ2-5, with TRBD1 matching 8 bases. The tail of the sequence fits TRBJ2-7 better, so the J call may be wrong. The CDR3 runs 17 residues. CDR1 is SGHTA, CDR2 FQGTGA, per germline. This chain's CDR3 is CASSFDAGTGLPYEQYF. In DNA, the CDR3 is TGTGCCAGCAGCTTTGATGCGGGGACAGGTTTGCCCTACGAGCAGTACTTC.

About this clone: An end of the junction does not agree with germline; a read error may underlie this. V usage is TRBV11-2 and J usage is TRBJ2-1; weak D call: TRBD2 (7 bases). Germline CDR1 is SGHAT and CDR2 is FQNNGV. The length of the CDR3 is 15 residues. Here the CDR3 reads CASNLKGGIYNEQFF. The CDR3 nucleotides read TGTGCCAGCAACTTAAAGGGGGGGATATACAATGAGCAGTTCTTC.

V gene TRBV19 combines with J gene TRBJ2-1, with 10 bases identical to TRBD2. V trimming: 8 bases; J trimming: 7 bases; junction bases outside the gene matches: 5. The CDR3 totals 13 residues. Germline loops: CDR1 LNHDA, CDR2 SQIVND (reference sequence). In DNA, the CDR3 is TGTGCCAGTGAGCGGGGGGGCGTGAATGAGCAGTTCTTC. Its protein product is CASERGGVNEQFF.

The rearrangement uses TRBV5-1 and TRBJ1-3; D may be TRBD1 (5 bases). The CDR3 has 14 residues. The V end lost 3 bases, the J end lost 2 bases, and 9 bases lay between the germline ends. Per the germline V gene, CDR1 is SGHRS and CDR2 is YFSETQ. CDR3 bases: TGCGCCAGCAGCTCGCAGGGTACTGGAAACACCATATATTTT. This sequence encodes CASSSQGTGNTIYF.

The J gene is TRBJ1-2, the V gene TRBV4-2; no reliable D call. The ends were cut back, 5 bases at V and 5 bases at J, with 24 bases in the middle. The CDR3 extends over 17 amino acids. CDR1 and CDR2 (germline): LGHNA, YNFKEQ. CDR3 nucleotide sequence: TGTGCCAGCAGCGCTTCTCCGGGGTACGAGGATGGTTATGGCTACACCTTC. It translates to CASSASPGYEDGYGYTF.

CDR3 nucleotide sequence: TGTGCCAGCAGCGGGTTGACCGGACCTGAGCAGTTCTTC. Its protein is CASSGLTGPEQFF. The rearrangement links TRBV11-1 to TRBJ2-1, with D hard to call. Trimming cost V 5 bases and J 9 bases, with 14 bases left between them. CDR3 length: 13 amino acids. Germline lookup yields CDR1 SGHAT and CDR2 FQDESV (reference sequence).

The rearrangement joins TRBV21-1 to TRBJ2-7; the table calls TRBD1, which could not be checked here. TRBV21-1 is designated a pseudogene. The CDR3 runs 10 residues. Written as DNA, the CDR3 is TGTGCCACCCAGGGCTACGAGCAGTACTTC. Its translation is CATQGYEQYF.

CDR3 amino acids: CAWSVRGSSYNEQFF. In nucleotides, the CDR3 is TGTGCCTGGAGTGTACGGGGAAGCTCCTACAATGAGCAGTTCTTC. The chain has TRBV30 and TRBJ2-1; D possibly corresponds to TRBD2 (5 bases). The CDR3 runs 15 residues. The germline gives CDR1 GTSNPN, CDR2 SVGIG (reference sequence). V dropped 0 bases and J dropped 0 bases, with 9 bases sitting between them.

The gene calls are TRBV7-3 and TRBJ2-5; 11 positions match TRBD2. Looked up from germline, CDR1 is SGHTA and CDR2 is FQGTGA. The J segment lost 5 bases and the V segment lost 4 bases, leaving 6 bases of the junction unmatched. The CDR3 has 15 amino acids. The CDR3 sequence is CASSSDTSGSETQYF. CDR3 in DNA: TGTGCCAGCAGCTCGGACACTAGCGGGAGCGAGACCCAGTACTTC.

This chain links TRBV7-6 with TRBJ2-3, with D maybe TRBD1 (6 bases). The CDR3 totals 13 residues. The V and J ends lost 5 bases and 2 bases respectively, with 8 bases between them. Germline V gives CDR1 SGHVS, CDR2 FNYEAQ. The CDR3 region has the DNA TGTGCCAGCAGCCGGACAGTCACAGATACGCAGTATTTT. Its protein product is CASSRTVTDTQYF.

This chain connects TRBV7-3 to TRBJ2-5; 8 positions match TRBD2. CDR3 size: 14 residues. V shed 4 bases and J 5 bases; nucleotides not matched to a gene: 6. CDR1 is SGHTA, CDR2 FQGTGA, per germline. CDR3 residues: CASSSSGSRETQYF. The CDR3 DNA reads as TGTGCCAGCAGCTCCAGCGGGAGTAGGGAGACCCAGTACTTC.

J is TRBJ2-3 and V is TRBV27, with 10 bases that match TRBD1. V shed 6 bases, J shed 0 bases, and the junction held 6 bases outside the gene matches. Germline CDR1 is MNHEY and CDR2 is SMNVEV (reference sequence). This CDR3 has 16 residues. DNA of the CDR3: TGTGCCAGCAGCCCTCGGACAGGGGGTAGCACAGATACGCAGTATTTT. This gives the protein CASSPRTGGSTDTQYF.

The J gene is TRBJ1-5, the V gene TRBV6-1; no clear D gene. With 5 bases removed from V and 2 bases from J, the gap between germline ends came to 10 bases. The CDR3 totals 14 residues. CDR1 is MNHNS, CDR2 SASEGT, per germline. CDR3 coding DNA: TGTGCCAGCAGTCGTAGTAGGCGCAATCAGCCCCAGCATTTT. This encodes CASSRSRRNQPQHF.

The chain uses TRBV6-5 and TRBJ1-2, with D hard to call. CDR3 length equals 13 residues. From germline, CDR1 is MNHEY and CDR2 SVGAGI. Deletions cut 7 bases from V and 2 bases from J, with 11 bases between. The CDR3 sequence is CASTQVLNYGYTF. The CDR3 DNA reads as TGTGCCAGCACCCAGGTCCTAAACTATGGCTACACCTTC.

The rearrangement joins TRBV11-2 to TRBJ2-3; no definite D call. Germline CDR1 reads SGHAT; CDR2 reads FQNNGV. V was shortened by 5 bases and J by 0 bases, with 18 bases between the two germline ends. This CDR3 contains 17 residues. The CDR3 DNA reads TGTGCCAGCAGCCGACCAATTAACCTGGTTAGCACAGATACGCAGTATTTT. It encodes CASSRPINLVSTDTQYF.

The V gene is TRBV7-6, the J gene TRBJ1-3; D ambiguous. Germline V gene data show CDR1 as SGHVS and CDR2 as FNYEAQ. The CDR3 sequence is 14 residues long. V lost 6 bases, J lost 0 bases, and 9 bases lay in between. The CDR3 DNA sequence: TGTGCCAGCAGACAAGACATCTCTGGAAACACCATATATTTT. Amino acids: CASRQDISGNTIYF.